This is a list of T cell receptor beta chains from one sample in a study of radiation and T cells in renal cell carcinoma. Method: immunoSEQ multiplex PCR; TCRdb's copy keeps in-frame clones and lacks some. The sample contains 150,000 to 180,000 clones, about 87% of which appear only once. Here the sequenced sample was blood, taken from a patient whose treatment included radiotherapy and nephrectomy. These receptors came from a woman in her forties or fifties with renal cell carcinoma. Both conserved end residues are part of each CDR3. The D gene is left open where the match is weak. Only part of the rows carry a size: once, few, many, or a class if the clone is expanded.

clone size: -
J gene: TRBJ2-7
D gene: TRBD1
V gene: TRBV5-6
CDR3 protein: CASQGQGAEFDF
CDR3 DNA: TGTGCCAGCCAGGGACAGGGGGCCGAATTCGACTTC

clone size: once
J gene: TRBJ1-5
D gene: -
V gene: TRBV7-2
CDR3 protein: CASSFELFGNQPQHF
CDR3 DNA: TGTGCCAGCAGTTTTGAGCTTTTCGGCAATCAGCCCCAGCATTTT

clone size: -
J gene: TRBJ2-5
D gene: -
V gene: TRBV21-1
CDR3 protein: CASSISGTPRETQYF
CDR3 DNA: TGTGCCAGCAGCATTTCAGGGACCCCCCGGGAGACCCAGTACTTC

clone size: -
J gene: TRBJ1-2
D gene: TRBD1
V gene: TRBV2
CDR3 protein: CASSGQGNYGYTF
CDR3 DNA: TGTGCCAGCAGCGGACAGGGGAACTATGGCTACACCTTC

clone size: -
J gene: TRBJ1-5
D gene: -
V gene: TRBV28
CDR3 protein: CASTAGSNQPQHF
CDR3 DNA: TGTGCCAGCACTGCGGGGAGCAATCAGCCCCAGCATTTT

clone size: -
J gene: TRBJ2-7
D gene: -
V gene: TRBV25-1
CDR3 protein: CASSDDRKSYEQYF
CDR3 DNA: TGTGCCAGCAGTGATGACAGGAAATCCTACGAGCAGTACTTC

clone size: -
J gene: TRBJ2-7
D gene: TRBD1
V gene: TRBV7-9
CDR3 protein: CASSSHRTGGFQDF
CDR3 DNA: TGTGCCAGCAGTTCCCACCGGACAGGGGGCTTTCAGGACTTC

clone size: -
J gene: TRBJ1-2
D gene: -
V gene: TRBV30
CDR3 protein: CAWSRGGNYGYTF
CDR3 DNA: TGTGCCTGGAGTAGGGGAGGAAACTATGGCTACACCTTC

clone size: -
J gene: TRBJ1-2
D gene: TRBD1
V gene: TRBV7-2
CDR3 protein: CASSPDRDYGYTF
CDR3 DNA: TGTGCCAGCAGCCCGGACAGGGACTATGGCTACACCTTC

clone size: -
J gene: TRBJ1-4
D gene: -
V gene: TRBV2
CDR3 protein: CASRSHGLGVEKLFF
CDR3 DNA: TGTGCCAGCAGATCCCATGGCTTAGGAGTTGAAAAACTGTTTTTT

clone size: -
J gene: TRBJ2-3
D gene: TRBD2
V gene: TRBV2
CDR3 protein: CASSENGGGTDTQYF
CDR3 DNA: TGTGCCAGCAGTGAAAACGGGGGGGGCACAGATACGCAGTATTTT

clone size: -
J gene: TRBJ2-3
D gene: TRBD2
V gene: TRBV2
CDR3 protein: CASTRLAGLVDTQYF
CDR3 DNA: TGTGCCAGCACAAGACTAGCGGGGTTGGTAGATACGCAGTATTTT

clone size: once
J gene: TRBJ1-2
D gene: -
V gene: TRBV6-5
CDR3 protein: CASTRQGYGYTF
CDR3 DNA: TGTGCCAGCACTCGGCAGGGATATGGCTACACCTTC

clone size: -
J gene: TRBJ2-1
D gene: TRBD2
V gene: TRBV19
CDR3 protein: CASSRRAGSSYNEQFF
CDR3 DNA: TGTGCCAGTAGTCGACGAGCGGGGAGCTCCTACAATGAGCAGTTCTTC

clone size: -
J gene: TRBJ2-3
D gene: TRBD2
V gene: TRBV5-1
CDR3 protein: CASSLLAGGRRPDTQYF
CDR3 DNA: TGCGCCAGCAGCTTACTAGCGGGGGGTCGTCGGCCAGATACGCAGTATTTT

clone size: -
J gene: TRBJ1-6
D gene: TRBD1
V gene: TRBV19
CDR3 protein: CASSMVARGPSPLHF
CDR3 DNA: TGTGCCAGTAGTATGGTTGCCAGGGGGCCGTCACCCCTCCACTTT

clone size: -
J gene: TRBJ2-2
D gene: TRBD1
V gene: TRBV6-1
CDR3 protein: CASSGLPTGTGGELFF
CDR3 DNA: TGTGCCAGCAGTGGACTTCCGACAGGGACAGGCGGGGAGCTGTTTTTT

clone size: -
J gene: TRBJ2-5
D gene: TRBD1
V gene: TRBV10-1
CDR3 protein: CASSESLRGQGQETQYF
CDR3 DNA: TGCGCCAGCAGTGAGTCGCTTCGCGGACAGGGACAAGAGACCCAGTACTTC

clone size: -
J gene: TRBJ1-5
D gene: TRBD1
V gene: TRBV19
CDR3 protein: CASSIDRGDYQPQHF
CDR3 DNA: TGTGCCAGTAGTATAGACAGGGGGGACTATCAGCCCCAGCATTTT

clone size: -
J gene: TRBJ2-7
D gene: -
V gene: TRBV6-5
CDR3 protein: CASRRRGARRGEQYF
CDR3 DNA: TGTGCCAGCAGACGTCGGGGGGCCCGGAGAGGGGAGCAGTACTTC